This T cell receptor beta chain was sequenced for a study of T-cell memory formation after mild COVID-19. About the study: Largely donor-specific sequence clusters came from a couple of donors. Study findings and constraints: Memory cells collected pre-infection included some clones that later responded, suggesting cross-reactive memory joined. Day 15 to 85 contractors were CD4/CD8 balanced; later expanders leaned CD4+.

It was 5'RACE with constant-segment primers that produced the TCR alpha and TCR beta cDNA libraries, which carried sample barcodes and UMIs. Each CDR3 protein is one row after TCRdb ran MiXCR on the 5' RACE reads. This table holds 85,000 to 120,000 distinct CDR3 sequences, 12% found once. The CDR3 extends over 15 amino acids. V shed 1 base and J shed 3 bases, with 12 bases lying between them. Remarks on this clonotype: The target antigen is unknown.

The clonotype originates from an adult woman who had mild COVID-19 (a few samples of this study predate the infection). Cell type and time point are not known. Sequenced material: PBMCs or a T cell subset sorted from them (not recorded which). V is TRBV12-3 or TRBV12-4 and J is TRBJ2-5; D perhaps matches TRBD2 (5 bases). The CDR3 sequence is CASSLEEIGEETQYF. CDR3 coding DNA: TGTGCCAGCAGTTTAGAGGAGATCGGGGAAGAGACCCAGTACTTC.